This TCR beta chain was found in a study of regulatory T cells in long-lasting Graves disease. Germline CDR1 reads LGHDT; CDR2 reads YNNKEL (reference sequence). The CDR3 consists of 14 residues. With 7 bases removed from V and 6 bases from J, the gap between germline ends came to 13 bases. Note on this clonotype: A much larger clone lies a single base off, so this may be a read error.

Both iRepertoire HTBI primers and Arm-PCR of CDR3 regions were used to build the TCR beta libraries. Via MiXCR, TCRdb re-called the multiplex PCR reads, giving one row per CDR3 protein. Among roughly 350,000 distinct CDR3 sequences, roughly 15% were seen once, and the ten largest hold around 21%. Sample time point: newly diagnosed GD, antithyroid drugs for less than 3 months. RNA extracted from PBMCs served as the sequencing template. These data also formed part of another study, on T cells in Graves' hyperthyroidism and ophthalmopathy. That paper states: The model anticipated ophthalmopathy a median about 7.1 months pre-onset.

This chain links TRBV3-1 with TRBJ1-6; no clear D gene. The origin of this receptor is a woman aged 18-29 years with Graves disease. The starting material was peripheral blood mononuclear cells (PBMCs), obtained at new diagnosis, from a patient treated with antithyroid drugs. The CDR3 loop is CASILVEGNSPLHF. In nucleotides, the CDR3 is TGTGCCAGCATCCTCGTGGAGGGTAATTCACCCCTCCACTTT. Full variable domain (rest looked up from reference TRBV3-1 and TRBJ1-6): DTAVSQTPKYLVTQMGNDKSIKCEQNLGHDTMYWYKQDSKKFLKIMFSYNNKELIINETVPNRFSPKSPDKAHLNLHINSLELGDSAVYFCASILVEGNSPLHFGNGTRLTVT.